This record looks at one T cell receptor (beta chain) sequence and its context. This clone was observed a few times. The target of this receptor is not known. Base qualities were left out, and no much larger clone turns up one base away. This entry comes from a study of blood T cell repertoires in COVID-19 (dated by TCRdb to about 2020). About the investigation overall: The collaborator samples originated in the United States, Italy and Spain and spanned the acute and convalescent phases of COVID-19. Samples came from the ongoing ImmuneRACE study (first 160 participants) plus 1,254 subjects from 6 global collaborators. Where available, HLA class I and class II types were taken from metadata supplied by the sample provider and were not determined by assay-based typing. The sample metadata nearly always contained a de-identified subject ID, COVID-19 status, age in years and sex. The repertoires were released in a freely available public database intended as a resource for research on the immune response to SARS-CoV-2. Subjects who had been exposed to COVID-19, were actively infected with it, or had recovered from it provided the deeply sampled blood TCRbeta repertoires that made up the dataset. The prospective study material was composed of cDNA or gDNA derived from T cells, B-cell-depleted T cells, or PBMCs.

Whole blood was collected in K2EDTA tubes by collaborating institutions according to the institutions' own protocols. For TCRbeta analysis, collaborators shipped samples as frozen whole blood, isolated PBMCs, or DNA extracted from either of those sample types. The research as a whole found: The quantity of clinical and demographic metadata differed by source and by participant and was supplied without curation.

TCRbeta CDR3 regions were amplified from genomic DNA using the immunoSEQ Assay, a bias-controlled multiplex PCR. Per the authors' processing: Within the assay, amplification of reference gene primers was used to estimate how many nucleated cells each sample contained. To quantify the absolute abundance of each unique TCRbeta CDR3 rearrangement, sequence reads were collapsed and filtered. For each sample, productive Simpson clonality was calculated as the square root of Simpson's diversity index over productive rearrangements. TCRdb holds this immuneACCESS table with in-frame rearrangements only. Some clones are missing; in checked studies, unresolved V genes explain under half, and the rest has no known cause. V and J calls and clone size are given by that table; D and trimming were obtained from the DNA. For this sample the table gives about 100,000 clones, of which roughly 79% were detected only once. The ten largest account for roughly 29% of the sample.

Reading from cysteine to phenylalanine, the CDR3 counts 15 amino acids. Just the 45-base CDR3 DNA is kept, in frame starting at base 1. V drops 6 bases and J drops 4 bases, leaving 18 bases in between. The germline V gene encodes CDR1 MNHNY and CDR2 SVGAGI (reference sequence). Material for sequencing was peripheral blood. The receptor's source is a man between 70 and 80 years old with active or convalescent COVID-19. Rearrangement joined TRBV6-6 to TRBJ1-1; perhaps TRBD1 is the D gene, with 6 bases matching. CDR3 protein: CASRADRSWGTEAFF. The sequence in DNA is TGTGCCAGCAGGGCTGACAGGTCGTGGGGCACTGAAGCTTTCTTT.